This passage covers 21 T cell receptor beta chains from one sample sequenced in a study of blood T cell repertoires in COVID-19. Libraries were prepared by immunoSEQ multiplex PCR; TCRdb keeps only in-frame clonotypes and omits some of them. The repertoire holds some 150,000 clones, with around nine tenths as singletons. The source material was peripheral blood. These receptors came from a man aged 70 or older with acute or convalescent COVID-19.

The chain couples TRBV9 to TRBJ2-3; D is unclear. Germline lookup yields CDR1 SGDLS and CDR2 YYNGEE. V was pared by 3 bases and J by 0 bases, with 5 bases between. This CDR3 spans 13 amino acids. DNA of the CDR3: TGTGCCAGCAGCGCCGGTAGCACAGATACGCAGTATTTT. It codes for CASSAGSTDTQYF. Full variable domain (missing parts from reference TRBV9 and TRBJ2-3): DSGVTQTPKHLITATGQRVTLRCSPRSGDLSVYWYQQSLDQGLQFLIQYYNGEERAKGNILERFSAQQFPDLHSELNLSSLELGDSALYFCASSAGSTDTQYFGPGTRLTVL.

Only one count was recorded for this clone. This chain connects TRBV5-1 to TRBJ2-1; 10 bases fit TRBD2. The trim removed 2 bases at V and 4 bases at J, leaving 3 bases unmatched. The CDR3 is 15 residues long. Germline V gene lookup returns CDR1 SGHRS and CDR2 YFSETQ. The CDR3 protein is CASSFGLAVYNEQFF. The CDR3 DNA sequence: TGCGCCAGCAGCTTCGGACTAGCGGTATACAATGAGCAGTTCTTC.

This chain uses TRBV9 with TRBJ2-2, with TRBD1 identical over 8 bases. The CDR3 extends over 15 amino acids. Germline CDR1 and CDR2: SGDLS and YYNGEE. With 2 bases clipped from V and 4 bases from J, the junction kept 4 bases outside the gene matches. CDR3 nucleotide sequence: TGTGCCAGCAGCGTTCAGGGGGCGGGCACCGGGGAGCTGTTTTTT. This codes for CASSVQGAGTGELFF.

CDR3 region: CASKPLGDSGELFF. The CDR3 DNA is TGTGCCAGCAAACCCTTGGGGGACTCCGGGGAGCTGTTTTTT. This chain joins TRBV6-6 and TRBJ2-2; possible D gene TRBD2, 6 bases. Germline CDR1 and CDR2: MNHNY and SVGAGI (reference sequence). Trimming took 7 bases from V and 6 from J, leaving 15 bases between them. This CDR3 region has 14 residues.

V is TRBV4-1 and J is TRBJ1-4; D is perhaps TRBD1 (6 bases). V was trimmed by 4 bases and J by 3 bases, leaving 15 bases between them. The CDR3 extends over 16 amino acids. Per the germline V gene, CDR1 is MGHRA and CDR2 is YSYEKL. DNA of the CDR3: TGCGCCAGCAGCCTCCAAGGGTACAGGGCTAATGAAAAACTGTTTTTT. Translating gives CASSLQGYRANEKLFF.

The chain combines TRBV15 with TRBJ2-7, with 11 bases identical to TRBD1. This CDR3 region has 15 residues. The V gene end was trimmed by 9 bases and the J gene end by 1 base; junction bases not matched to a gene: 8. CDR1 is LNHNV and CDR2 is YYDKDF in the germline V gene (reference sequence). The CDR3 sequence: CATRRGTGGSYEQYF. CDR3 nucleotide sequence: TGTGCCACTCGGCGTGGGACAGGGGGTTCCTACGAGCAGTACTTC. Together with reference TRBV15 and TRBJ2-7, the CDR3 gives the full variable domain: DAMVIQNPRYQVTQFGKPVTLSCSQTLNHNVMYWYQQKSSQAPKLLFHYYDKDFNNEADTPDNFQSRRPNTSFCFLDIRSPGLGDTAMYLCATRRGTGGSYEQYFGPGTRLTVT.

The chain is built from TRBV18 and TRBJ1-3, with 7 bases lining up with TRBD1. The CDR3 has 14 amino acids. Trimming took 2 bases from V and 6 from J; bases not matched to a gene: 4. Germline V gene sequence: CDR1 KGHSH, CDR2 LQKENI. The CDR3 region is CASSPKGGLNTIYF. CDR3 nucleotides: TGTGCCAGCTCACCAAAAGGGGGCCTAAACACCATATATTTT.

The chain couples TRBV6-5 to TRBJ2-7, with 7 bases identical to TRBD1. The germline V gene has CDR1 MNHEY and CDR2 SVGAGI. V lost 6 bases and J lost 2; bases outside the gene matches: 7. This CDR3 comprises 14 residues. The CDR3 DNA sequence: TGTGCCAGCAGCCTTAACCAGGGGGCCTACGAGCAGTACTTC. Translating gives CASSLNQGAYEQYF.

CDR3: CASSLGSGVAYEQYF. CDR3 sequence (DNA): TGTGCCAGCAGCTTAGGTAGCGGGGTGGCCTACGAGCAGTACTTC. The gene calls are TRBV11-2 and TRBJ2-7, with 8 nucleotides matching TRBD2. Germline lookup yields CDR1 SGHAT and CDR2 FQNNGV. The CDR3 is 15 residues long. The V segment lost 1 base and the J segment 2 bases; nucleotides outside the gene matches: 4. Drawing the rest from reference TRBV11-2 and TRBJ2-7, the complete variable domain is EAGVAQSPRYKIIEKRQSVAFWCNPISGHATLYWYQQILGQGPKLLIQFQNNGVVDDSQLPKDRFSAERLKGVDSTLKIQPAKLEDSAVYLCASSLGSGVAYEQYFGPGTRLTVT.

This chain joins TRBV5-4 and TRBJ2-1, with 7 bases lining up with TRBD2. This CDR3 is 14 amino acids long. J lost 5 bases, V lost 2 bases, and 4 bases had no gene match. Germline CDR1 reads SGHNT; CDR2 reads YYREEE (reference sequence). The CDR3 region has the DNA TGTGCCAGCAGCTTCCGCGGGAGTAACAATGAGCAGTTCTTC. This sequence encodes CASSFRGSNNEQFF.

CDR3 in DNA: TGTGCCTGGGGGCCCGGGGAGGGTAATGAAAAACTGTTTTTT. Translation gives CAWGPGEGNEKLFF. This chain links TRBV30 with TRBJ1-4, with D unresolved. Trimming shortened V by 5 bases and J by 4 bases, and 14 bases separated the two germline ends. This CDR3 contains 14 residues. Germline V gene lookup returns CDR1 GTSNPN and CDR2 SVGIG (reference sequence).

The V gene is TRBV21-1, the J gene TRBJ2-7; the table's D call TRBD1 went unverified against the DNA. TRBV21-1 is noted as a pseudogene. The CDR3 loop spans 12 amino acids. CDR3 protein: CASSPRVYEQYF. For the CDR3, the DNA is TGTGCCAGCAGTCCCAGGGTTTACGAGCAGTACTTC.

The rearrangement links TRBV4-1 to TRBJ2-7; D perhaps matches TRBD1 (6 bases). The ends were cut back, 5 bases at V and 0 bases at J, with 14 bases in the middle. Germline V gene sequence: CDR1 MGHRA, CDR2 YSYEKL. This CDR3 has 15 residues. The CDR3 coding sequence is TGCGCCAGCAGCTTCAGACAGGCAGACTCCTACGAGCAGTACTTC. This gives the protein CASSFRQADSYEQYF.

J is TRBJ1-2 and V is TRBV5-5, with 8 bases fitting TRBD1. Germline V lookup: CDR1 SGHKS, CDR2 YYEKEE (reference sequence). J lost 6 bases, V lost 4 bases, and 5 bases had no gene match. The CDR3 is made up of 13 amino acids. Here the CDR3 reads CASSARGRDGYTF. The CDR3 DNA reads as TGTGCCAGCAGCGCCAGGGGGCGGGATGGCTACACCTTC.

The chain combines TRBV7-9 with TRBJ2-3; 9 bases match TRBD2. CDR1 and CDR2 (germline): SEHNR, FQNEAQ (reference sequence). This CDR3 has 14 amino acids. The V and J ends lost 4 bases and 6 bases, in that order; junction bases with no gene match: 5. The CDR3 protein is CASSSAGGSDTQYF. In nucleotides, the CDR3 is TGTGCCAGCAGCTCAGCGGGGGGATCGGATACGCAGTATTTT.

The CDR3 nucleotides are TGTGCCAGCTCCCCGCGAAGCTACAATGAGCAGTTCTTC. Translating gives CASSPRSYNEQFF. The rearrangement uses TRBV18 and TRBJ2-1; D gene uncertain. The ends were cut back, 6 bases at V and 3 bases at J, with 9 bases in the middle. The length of the CDR3 is 13 residues. Germline CDR1 reads KGHSH; CDR2 reads LQKENI.

The CDR3 here is CASGGTGGTTEAFF. The CDR3 region has the DNA TGTGCCAGCGGCGGGACAGGGGGCACCACTGAAGCTTTCTTT. This chain links TRBV6-5 with TRBJ1-1, with TRBD1 matching over 12 bases. The CDR3 spans 14 residues. Germline CDR1 MNHEY, CDR2 SVGAGI. V lost 8 bases, J lost 4 bases, and 5 bases stayed unmatched.

This clone showed up just a few times. This chain links TRBV4-3 with TRBJ1-6, with D perhaps TRBD1 (5 bases). CDR1 and CDR2 (germline): LGHNA, YSLEER. Trimming removed 4 bases at V and 7 bases at J, with 17 bases between. There are 16 residues in the CDR3. CDR3 loop: CASSPRAGRGNSPLHF. In DNA, the CDR3 is TGCGCCAGCAGCCCTAGGGCCGGGAGGGGAAATTCACCCCTCCACTTT.

The chain couples TRBV9 to TRBJ1-1, with D possibly TRBD1 on 6 matching bases. The CDR3 length is 13 residues. Germline lookup yields CDR1 SGDLS and CDR2 YYNGEE. Trimming shortened V by 4 bases and J by 3 bases, and 10 bases separated the two germline ends. CDR3 nucleotide sequence: TGTGCCAGCAGCAAGGACAGACACACTGAAGCTTTCTTT. Translating it yields CASSKDRHTEAFF.

V usage is TRBV6-5 and J usage is TRBJ2-7; tentatively, D is TRBD2 (6 bases). This CDR3 has 13 residues. Germline CDR1 MNHEY, CDR2 SVGAGI. V gave up 6 bases and J gave up 2 bases, with 11 bases separating them. The CDR3 DNA reads as TGTGCCAGCAGCCGGGACTGGGCCTACGAGCAGTACTTC. It encodes CASSRDWAYEQYF.

V and J are TRBV5-1 and TRBJ2-7; D gene uncertain. Trimming left V 2 bases short and J 1 base short, with 7 bases between. This CDR3 has 13 amino acids. Germline CDR1 and CDR2: SGHRS and YFSETQ. The CDR3 DNA follows: TGCGCCAGCAGCTTAGGAGTATCCTACGAGCAGTACTTC. Its protein is CASSLGVSYEQYF.